This section outlines one T cell receptor (beta chain) sequence together with its context. Its antigen is undetermined. V lost 5 bases and J 4 bases, leaving 26 bases between the germline ends. The CDR3 sequence is 18 residues long. Germline lookup yields CDR1 MGHRA and CDR2 YSYEKL. The source of the sample is a study of graft-versus-host responses after intestinal transplantation. Study-level information: As for transplant type, recipients had multivisceral, liver-intestinal, or isolated intestinal grafts. Among the recipients, all got anti-thymocyte globulin induction and then tacrolimus and steroids for about three years.

Study findings and constraints: Allograft graft-versus-host to host-versus-graft clonal ratios ran high in patients with graft-donor T cell macrochimerism. Some GvH clones appeared in ileal mucosa or blood before recipient bone marrow.

Using immunoSEQ multiplex PCR, the repertoire was profiled, and TCRdb retains in-frame clones only, with some absent. Of around 100,000 clones listed, 93% were seen once; the top ten hold around 1%. The genes are TRBV4-1 and TRBJ1-2; D call uncertain. This sequence was found in a human donor who received an intestinal transplant. Sequencing was performed on unstimulated CD8+ T cells sorted from spleen or lymph node cells, taken before intestinal transplant. DNA of the CDR3: TGCGCCAGCAGCTCCACCCCAATGTCATCCCCTCTCATCTATGGCTACACCTTC. Translating gives CASSSTPMSSPLIYGYTF.